One sample yielded the 28 T cell receptor beta chains listed below, sequenced in a study of beta chain features in type 1 diabetes. cDNA synthesis used the whole RNA isolate, giving expressed TCRB sequences. Sequenced by immunoSEQ multiplex PCR; TCRdb stores in-frame clones only, minus some. The data contain roughly 610,000 clones, 15% to 17% of them singletons. The sample comprised naive CD4+ T cells from blood. These receptors were collected from a man younger than 35 in good health.

Of note for this clone: Sequence at one end of the junction differs from germline and may be a read error. The J gene is TRBJ2-1, the V gene TRBV7-9; possible D gene TRBD2, 6 bases. CDR3 size: 16 residues. Germline CDR1 is SEHNR and CDR2 is FQNEAQ (reference sequence). CDR3 loop: CASSLAFAGSYDEQFF. The DNA for the CDR3 is TGTGCCAGCAGCTTAGCCTTTGCGGGGAGCTACGATGAGCAGTTCTTC.

The gene calls are TRBV7-2 and TRBJ2-1, with D hard to call. This CDR3 has 15 amino acids. The germline V gene encodes CDR1 SGHTA and CDR2 FQGNSA. With 3 bases removed from V and 0 bases from J, the gap between germline ends came to 9 bases. CDR3 sequence (DNA): TGTGCCAGCAGCTTGGGCCATCACTCCTACAATGAGCAGTTCTTC. It encodes CASSLGHHSYNEQFF. Using reference TRBV7-2 and TRBJ2-1 for the parts outside the CDR3, the full variable domain is GAGVSQSPSNKVTEKGKDVELRCDPISGHTALYWYRQSLGQGLEFLIYFQGNSAPDKSGLPSDRFSAERTGGSVSTLTIQRTQQEDSAVYLCASSLGHHSYNEQFFGPGTRLTVL.

This clone turned up a few times. The gene calls are TRBV19 and TRBJ2-5, with TRBD2 matching 9 bases. Near its end, the DNA agrees better with TRBJ2-7, so the J call may be wrong. The CDR3 contains 16 residues. Germline-derived CDR1 and CDR2 are LNHDA and SQIVND (reference sequence). This chain's CDR3 is CASSIGPVQRGAEQYF. CDR3 nucleotides: TGTGCCAGTAGTATTGGGCCCGTCCAGCGGGGGGCCGAGCAGTACTTC.

This clone was seen a few times. The chain uses TRBV5-4 and TRBJ2-3, with 7 bases matching TRBD2. V lost 4 bases, J lost 0 bases, and 11 bases stayed unmatched. The CDR3 consists of 17 residues. CDR1 is SGHNT, CDR2 YYREEE, per germline (reference sequence). In DNA form, the CDR3 reads TGTGCCAGCAGCCCAACGGGTGCGGGAGTGAGCACAGATACGCAGTATTTT. It translates to CASSPTGAGVSTDTQYF.

The V call is TRBV27, the J call TRBJ2-6; no clear D gene. This CDR3 is 15 amino acids long. Germline CDR1 reads MNHEY; CDR2 reads SMNVEV (reference sequence). The V gene lost 2 bases and the J gene lost 4 bases, with 9 bases spanning the gap. CDR3 loop: CASSLVGRGANVLTF. The CDR3 DNA follows: TGTGCCAGCAGTTTAGTAGGACGCGGGGCCAACGTCCTGACTTTC.

This chain links TRBV7-9 with TRBJ2-1, with TRBD2 matching 8 bases. Germline values: CDR1 SEHNR, CDR2 FQNEAQ (reference sequence). CDR3 size: 15 residues. The J segment lost 0 bases and the V segment lost 4 bases, leaving 2 bases of the junction unmatched. The CDR3, as DNA: TGTGCCAGCAGCTCAACTAGCGGCTCCTACAATGAGCAGTTCTTC. Translated, it gives CASSSTSGSYNEQFF.

There are a few counts of this clone. At the DNA level, this CDR3 is encoded by other sequences in the same sample as well. The chain links TRBV18 to TRBJ2-3; no clear D gene. The V end lost 3 bases, the J end lost 0 bases, and 4 bases lay between the germline ends. Germline CDR1 and CDR2: KGHSH and LQKENI. This CDR3 is built from 13 residues. The CDR3 sequence is CASSPLSTDTQYF. DNA for the CDR3: TGTGCCAGCTCACCGCTAAGCACAGATACGCAGTATTTT. Filled out from reference TRBV18 and TRBJ2-3, the complete variable domain reads NAGVMQNPRHLVRRRGQEARLRCSPMKGHSHVYWYRQLPEEGLKFMVYLQKENIIDESGMPKERFSAEFPKEGPSILRIQQVVRGDSAAYFCASSPLSTDTQYFGPGTRLTVL.

This rearrangement joins TRBV7-9 to TRBJ1-4; D is uncertain. The CDR3 runs 16 residues. Trimming took off 3 bases at V and 3 bases at J, with 14 bases between the two ends. Germline V CDR1 and CDR2: SEHNR, FQNEAQ (reference sequence). The CDR3 coding sequence is TGTGCCAGCAGCTTCACGTCGGCGCGGTCTAATGAAAAACTGTTTTTT. Encoded protein: CASSFTSARSNEKLFF.

The chain employs TRBV6-1 and TRBJ1-4; maybe TRBD1 (6 bases). CDR3 length: 17 residues. Germline V lookup: CDR1 MNHNS, CDR2 SASEGT. Trimming left V 2 bases short and J 8 bases short, with 21 bases between. The CDR3 loop reads CASSEHTGAPRGEKLFF. The DNA for the CDR3 is TGTGCCAGCAGTGAACATACGGGGGCCCCACGCGGGGAAAAACTGTTTTTT.

The sample holds a few counts of this clone. The chain combines TRBV2 with TRBJ1-3; D gene ambiguous. The CDR3 spans 13 residues. Trimming cost V 4 bases and J 2 bases, with 6 bases left between them. Germline V gene lookup returns CDR1 SNHLY and CDR2 FYNNEI. In nucleotides, the CDR3 is TGTGCCAGCAGTGCCGGGACTGGAAACACCATATATTTT. Protein sequence: CASSAGTGNTIYF.

This clone was counted between two and nine times. The chain uses TRBV7-2 and TRBJ2-5, with D perhaps matching TRBD1 or TRBD2 (5 bases each). The CDR3 loop spans 13 amino acids. The germline CDR1 and CDR2 sequences are SGHTA and FQGNSA. V was pared by 8 bases and J by 5 bases, with 15 bases between. The CDR3 protein is CASGRSGTETQYF. Here the CDR3 DNA reads TGTGCCAGCGGGCGGTCAGGGACGGAGACCCAGTACTTC.

This rearrangement joins TRBV2 to TRBJ2-1; TRBD1 matches at 7 bases. Germline-derived CDR1 and CDR2 are SNHLY and FYNNEI. The CDR3 is made up of 14 amino acids. J was trimmed by 0 bases and V by 7 bases; bases with no gene match: 3. The CDR3 spells CASTRDSSYNEQFF. The CDR3 DNA reads TGTGCCAGCACCCGGGACAGCTCCTACAATGAGCAGTTCTTC.

This clone has just a few counts. The genes are TRBV30 and TRBJ2-1; D unclear. This CDR3 has 13 residues. Trimming removed 0 bases from V and 9 bases from J, with 12 bases in between. Germline assignment: CDR1 GTSNPN and CDR2 SVGIG (reference sequence). The CDR3 reads CAWSVLLVGEQFF. For the CDR3, the DNA is TGTGCCTGGAGTGTACTTTTAGTCGGTGAGCAGTTCTTC.

The genes are TRBV5-1 and TRBJ1-1; 8 positions agree with TRBD1. This CDR3 contains 16 residues. The germline gives CDR1 SGHRS, CDR2 YFSETQ. V lost 4 bases and J lost 4; bases outside the gene matches: 12. For the CDR3, the DNA is TGCGCCAGCAGCGATGACAGGGGAATTTTGGGCACTGAAGCTTTCTTT. Translated: CASSDDRGILGTEAFF.

Only one count was recorded for this clone. V is TRBV7-7 and J is TRBJ2-5; TRBD1 or TRBD2 may be the D gene (5 bases each). The germline CDR1 and CDR2 sequences are SSHAT and FNYEAQ (reference sequence). V lost 1 base and J 2 bases, leaving 11 bases between the germline ends. The CDR3 is 15 residues long. CDR3 residues: CASSLVGGSQETQYF. In DNA, the CDR3 is TGTGCCAGCAGCTTAGTTGGGGGATCACAAGAGACCCAGTACTTC.

This clone has only a few counts. This chain joins TRBV5-6 and TRBJ2-1, with a tentative D call TRBD2 (5 bases). Trimming removed 4 bases at V and 0 bases at J, with 11 bases between. The CDR3 loop spans 15 amino acids. CDR1 and CDR2 (germline): SGHDT, YYEEEE. In nucleotides, the CDR3 is TGTGCCAGCAGCCCACGTAGCGTCTCCTACAATGAGCAGTTCTTC. Residues: CASSPRSVSYNEQFF.

This rearrangement joins TRBV30 to TRBJ1-1; 8 nucleotides agree with TRBD1. Trimming took 0 bases from V and 4 from J; bases not matched to a gene: 7. The CDR3 runs to 15 residues. Germline loops: CDR1 GTSNPN, CDR2 SVGIG (reference sequence). CDR3 DNA: TGTGCCTGGAGTGTAGCCAGGGGGCGGGTCACTGAAGCTTTCTTT. Amino acid sequence: CAWSVARGRVTEAFF.

The chain has TRBV5-4 and TRBJ1-1; D gene ambiguous. With 2 bases removed from V and 1 base from J, the gap between germline ends came to 6 bases. Germline V gene lookup returns CDR1 SGHNT and CDR2 YYREEE (reference sequence). CDR3 length equals 13 residues. The CDR3 loop is CASSFPENTEAFF. The CDR3 coding sequence is TGTGCCAGCAGCTTCCCGGAGAACACTGAAGCTTTCTTT.

Notes on this clone: Other DNA variants within this sample encode the same CDR3. The chain uses TRBV7-2 and TRBJ1-1; maybe TRBD1 (6 bases). The CDR3 has 13 residues. Deletions cut 1 base from V and 8 bases from J, with 11 bases between. Germline V gene lookup returns CDR1 SGHTA and CDR2 FQGNSA. Here the CDR3 DNA reads TGTGCCAGCAGCTTAGACAGGGAGACGGAAGCTTTCTTT. Translated, it gives CASSLDRETEAFF.

This clone was counted only a few times. V gene TRBV7-3 combines with J gene TRBJ2-3; 8 positions agree with TRBD2. The CDR3 consists of 19 residues. In germline, CDR1 is SGHTA, CDR2 FQGTGA. V lost 5 bases and J lost 0; bases outside the gene matches: 16. As DNA, the CDR3 is TGTGCCAGCAGCCCGCAGAGTAGCGGGGTCTTTTTAAGCACAGATACGCAGTATTTT. It specifies CASSPQSSGVFLSTDTQYF. The entire variable domain, with the rest obtained from reference TRBV7-3 and TRBJ2-3, is as follows: GAGVSQTPSNKVTEKGKYVELRCDPISGHTALYWYRQSLGQGPEFLIYFQGTGAADDSGLPNDRFFAVRPEGSVSTLKIQRTERGDSAVYLCASSPQSSGVFLSTDTQYFGPGTRLTVL.

This clone was counted a few times. The chain links TRBV5-1 to TRBJ2-1, with 7 positions matching TRBD2. Trimming at V came to 4 bases and at J to 4 bases, leaving 14 bases not matched to a gene. This CDR3 contains 17 residues. Germline V gene sequence: CDR1 SGHRS, CDR2 YFSETQ. Written as DNA, the CDR3 is TGCGCCAGCAGCAGATTCATAGCGGGCAAGGTTTACAATGAGCAGTTCTTC. Translating it yields CASSRFIAGKVYNEQFF.

J is TRBJ2-7 and V is TRBV25-1, with D hard to call. Trimming pared 5 bases from V and 3 bases from J, leaving 14 bases between. This CDR3 has 14 residues. Germline-derived CDR1 and CDR2 are MGHDK and SYGVNS. CDR3 region: CASSPEAGRYEQYF. CDR3 nucleotides: TGTGCCAGCAGTCCCGAGGCAGGTCGCTACGAGCAGTACTTC.

A few counts support this clone. J is TRBJ2-4 and V is TRBV9; D is undetermined. The CDR3 loop spans 15 amino acids. The germline gives CDR1 SGDLS, CDR2 YYNGEE. V gave up 2 bases and J gave up 6 bases, with 15 bases separating them. CDR3 sequence reads: CASSVSGIASNIQYF. The DNA of the CDR3 is TGTGCCAGCAGCGTTTCAGGAATCGCGTCAAACATTCAGTACTTC.

This clone was counted only a few times. J is TRBJ2-2 and V is TRBV19; D uncertain. Germline V CDR1 and CDR2: LNHDA, SQIVND (reference sequence). V was clipped by 6 bases and J by 1 base, with 9 bases between them. The CDR3 spans 14 residues. The CDR3 coding sequence is TGTGCCAGTAGAAGGACCGAGAACACCGGGGAGCTGTTTTTT. It codes for CASRRTENTGELFF.

The J gene is TRBJ1-4, the V gene TRBV2; the match to TRBD1 covers 7 bases. The germline V gene has CDR1 SNHLY and CDR2 FYNNEI. The CDR3 spans 15 residues. V lost 4 bases and J lost 3; bases outside the gene matches: 5. The CDR3: CASSVTGVANEKLFF. The DNA of the CDR3 is TGTGCCAGCAGTGTTACAGGGGTAGCTAATGAAAAACTGTTTTTT.

CDR3 residues: CASSPNRVGTGELFF. The CDR3 DNA reads TGTGCCAGCTCACCCAACAGGGTTGGCACCGGGGAGCTGTTTTTT. The chain combines TRBV18 with TRBJ2-2; D is possibly TRBD1 (6 bases). Between the trimmed V and J ends, which lost 3 bases and 4 bases, there was a span of 12 bases. The CDR3 is 15 residues long. Germline lookup yields CDR1 KGHSH and CDR2 LQKENI.

The chain recombines TRBV21-1 with TRBJ1-2. TRBV21-1 is reported as a pseudogene. The CDR3 loop spans 13 amino acids. Here the CDR3 reads CASSKGPGGGGTF. As DNA, the CDR3 is TGTGCCAGCAGCAAAGGACCGGGAGGGGGTGGCACCTTC.

J is TRBJ2-7 and V is TRBV7-8, with D unclear. Germline lookup yields CDR1 SGHVS and CDR2 FQNEAQ. CDR3 length: 14 amino acids. The V end lost 5 bases, the J end lost 0 bases, and 11 bases lay between the germline ends. The DNA for the CDR3 is TGTGCCAGCAGCCCGAAGTGGAACTCCTACGAGCAGTACTTC. Protein: CASSPKWNSYEQYF.